This T cell receptor beta chain derives from a study of T cells in Graves' hyperthyroidism and ophthalmopathy. Germline CDR1 SGHAT, CDR2 FQNNGV. The CDR3 is made up of 15 amino acids. V was cut by 1 base and J by 5 bases, with 12 bases left in between. TCR beta CDR3 region amplification was performed from RNA transcripts. The study used the HTBI primer set for a first-round RT-PCR of the TCR CDR3. TCRdb analysed the multiplex PCR reads with MiXCR anew, one entry per CDR3 protein. The repertoire holds roughly 700,000 distinct CDR3 sequences, 35% seen once, with around 32% in the top ten. At least ten counts were recorded for this clonotype.

The sequence was collected from a middle-aged woman with Graves' hyperthyroidism. The sequenced material came from blood. This chain links TRBV11-2 with TRBJ1-5, with unresolved D. The CDR3 sequence: CASSLGSGGHQPQHF. CDR3 nucleotide sequence: TGTGCCAGCAGCTTAGGCTCAGGAGGGCATCAGCCCCAGCATTTT. Using reference TRBV11-2 and TRBJ1-5 for the parts outside the CDR3, the full variable domain is EAGVAQSPRYKIIEKRQSVAFWCNPISGHATLYWYQQILGQGPKLLIQFQNNGVVDDSQLPKDRFSAERLKGVDSTLKIQPAKLEDSAVYLCASSLGSGGHQPQHFGDGTRLSIL.